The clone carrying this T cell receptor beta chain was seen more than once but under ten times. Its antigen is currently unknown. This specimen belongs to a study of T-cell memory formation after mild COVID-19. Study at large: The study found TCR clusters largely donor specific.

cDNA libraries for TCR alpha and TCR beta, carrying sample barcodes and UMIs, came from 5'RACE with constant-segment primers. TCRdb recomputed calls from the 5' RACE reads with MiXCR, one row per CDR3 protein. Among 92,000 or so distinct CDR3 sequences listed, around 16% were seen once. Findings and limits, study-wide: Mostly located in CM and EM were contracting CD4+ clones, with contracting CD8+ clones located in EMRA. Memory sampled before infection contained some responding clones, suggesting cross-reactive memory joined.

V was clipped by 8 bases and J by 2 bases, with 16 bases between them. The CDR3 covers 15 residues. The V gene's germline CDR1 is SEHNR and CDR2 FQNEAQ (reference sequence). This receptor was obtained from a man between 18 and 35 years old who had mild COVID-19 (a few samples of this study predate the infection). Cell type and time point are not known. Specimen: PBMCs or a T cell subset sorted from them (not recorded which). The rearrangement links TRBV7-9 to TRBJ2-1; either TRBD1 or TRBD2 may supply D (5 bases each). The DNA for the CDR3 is TGTGCCAGCTGCCGGGGCGCCCCAACCTACAATGAGCAGTTCTTC. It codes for CASCRGAPTYNEQFF.